This TCR beta chain was found in a study of T cell responses to AZD1222 COVID-19 vaccine. Study findings and constraints: Two doses of AZD1222 preceded a rise in Spike-specific TCR breadth and depth. The donors showed a predominance of white British ancestry and of females, with possible underestimation of clonal diversity. It was only after the peak T cell response that any repertoires were sampled. The study found vaccine-associated CD4 TCRs spanning spike, dominant at 160-218 and 743-854.

The table came from immunoSEQ multiplex PCR; TCRdb's copy has only in-frame clones and leaves some out. The sample holds some 100,000 clones; 88% are singletons and the top ten take roughly 2%. This CDR3 is built from 17 residues. Trimming took 4 bases from V and 0 from J, leaving 19 bases between them. Germline-derived CDR1 and CDR2 are GTSNPN and SVGIG (reference sequence). About this clone itself: The antigen is unknown.

Specimen: peripheral blood, collected on day 0 of AZD1222 vaccination. This clonotype was sampled from an adult in good health. The J gene is TRBJ2-1, the V gene TRBV30, with D possibly being TRBD2 (6 bases). The DNA for the CDR3 is TGTGCCTGGATGGGGGGTGGGCCGACAAACTCCTACAATGAGCAGTTCTTC. Translated: CAWMGGGPTNSYNEQFF. Supplemented by reference TRBV30 and TRBJ2-1, the full variable domain reads SQTIHQWPATLVQPVGSPLSLECTVEGTSNPNLYWYRQAAGRGLQLLFYSVGIGQISSEVPQNLSASRPQDRQFILSSKKLLLSDSGFYLCAWMGGGPTNSYNEQFFGPGTRLTVL.